This passage covers 17 T cell receptor beta chains from one sample sequenced in a study of T cell repertoires in ileal Crohn's disease. Time point of the sample: inflamed ileum from the surgical specimen. Here immunoSEQ multiplex PCR was the method, and the copy in TCRdb shows in-frame clones only, minus some. This table has some 3,500 clones, more than 85% appearing once. Material for sequencing was ileal tissue. These receptors all come from an adult with Crohn's disease.

The V gene is TRBV7-9, the J gene TRBJ1-1; 7 bases are a match to TRBD1. This CDR3 is built from 16 residues. From germline, CDR1 is SEHNR and CDR2 FQNEAQ (reference sequence). Losses at the gene ends were 5 bases for V and 0 bases for J; bases not matched to a gene: 9. The DNA of the CDR3 is TGTGCCAGCAGCATTAGAATCGGGACAGTGAACACTGAAGCTTTCTTT. It codes for CASSIRIGTVNTEAFF.

This chain links TRBV11-2 with TRBJ2-5, with D unclear. This CDR3 region has 12 residues. Per the germline V gene, CDR1 is SGHAT and CDR2 is FQNNGV. Deletions cut 0 bases from V and 4 bases from J, with 3 bases between. The CDR3: CASSLDRETQYF. In DNA form, the CDR3 reads TGTGCCAGCAGCTTAGATCGAGAGACCCAGTACTTC.

The V gene is TRBV19, the J gene TRBJ2-4; 7 positions match TRBD2. This CDR3 comprises 14 residues. Germline assignment: CDR1 LNHDA and CDR2 SQIVND (reference sequence). Trimming cost V 3 bases and J 9 bases; bases outside gene matches: 8. Here the CDR3 reads CASSIGGLVPIQYF. CDR3 DNA sequence: TGTGCCAGTAGTATCGGAGGACTAGTACCCATTCAGTACTTC.

V is TRBV28 and J is TRBJ1-2; D possibly corresponds to TRBD1 (5 bases). Per germline, CDR1 MDHEN and CDR2 SYDVKM. The CDR3 spans 13 residues. Trimming pared 2 bases from V and 2 bases from J, leaving 6 bases between. CDR3 sequence (DNA): TGTGCCAGCAGTTTAGGGGCAAACTATGGCTACACCTTC. Protein product: CASSLGANYGYTF.

This clone has only one observation. CDR3 residues: CTSSQDRSGRPRGAKNIQYF. The DNA of the CDR3 is TGCACCAGCAGCCAAGATCGAAGCGGGAGGCCTAGGGGGGCCAAAAACATTCAGTACTTC. This chain uses TRBV1 with TRBJ2-4; whether TRBD2, the table's D call, matches the DNA was not checked. TRBV1 is an annotated pseudogene. This CDR3 region has 20 residues.

J is TRBJ1-4 and V is TRBV7-9, with D possibly being TRBD1 (5 bases). From germline, CDR1 is SEHNR and CDR2 FQNEAQ (reference sequence). The V end was cut by 4 bases, the J end by 4 bases, with 13 bases between. The CDR3 is made up of 15 amino acids. As DNA, the CDR3 is TGTGCCAGCAGCTCTTACCAGGGACTTAATGAAAAACTGTTTTTT. Its translation is CASSSYQGLNEKLFF.

This chain connects TRBV19 to TRBJ1-1; possibly TRBD1 for D (5 bases). The CDR3 is 14 residues long. The germline V gene has CDR1 LNHDA and CDR2 SQIVND (reference sequence). The V end lost 4 bases, the J end lost 0 bases, and 9 bases lay between the germline ends. The CDR3 coding sequence is TGTGCCAGTAGTAAAGGGACGGTGAACACTGAAGCTTTCTTT. Amino acids: CASSKGTVNTEAFF.

CDR3 residues: CAWSVGLLAKNIQYF. Here the CDR3 DNA reads TGTGCCTGGAGTGTGGGCTTACTAGCCAAAAACATTCAGTACTTC. J is TRBJ2-4 and V is TRBV30; no definite D call. Germline V lookup: CDR1 GTSNPN, CDR2 SVGIG (reference sequence). The V gene lost 0 bases and the J gene lost 0 bases, with 9 bases spanning the gap. The CDR3 runs to 15 residues.

The chain recombines TRBV5-6 with TRBJ1-2, with D possibly TRBD1 on 5 matching bases. Germline CDR1 is SGHDT and CDR2 is YYEEEE. The CDR3 loop spans 14 amino acids. Trimming pared 2 bases from V and 4 bases from J, leaving 12 bases between. CDR3 nucleotides: TGTGCCAGCAGCTTTATCAGGGAGGGCTATGGCTACACCTTC. The encoded protein is CASSFIREGYGYTF. The entire variable domain, with the rest obtained from reference TRBV5-6 and TRBJ1-2, is as follows: DAGVTQSPTHLIKTRGQQVTLRCSPKSGHDTVSWYQQALGQGPQFIFQYYEEEERQRGNFPDRFSGHQFPNYSSELNVNALLLGDSALYLCASSFIREGYGYTFGSGTRLTVV.

The rearrangement uses TRBV2 and TRBJ1-1, with 8 bases fitting TRBD1. The germline V gene encodes CDR1 SNHLY and CDR2 FYNNEI. This CDR3 region has 15 residues. V gave up 6 bases and J gave up 9 bases; unmatched junction bases: 15. CDR3 sequence: CASRGQITGGQKAFF. The CDR3 DNA reads as TGTGCCAGCAGAGGACAGATTACAGGGGGGCAGAAAGCTTTCTTT.

A single count supports this clone. The rearrangement uses TRBV4-1 and TRBJ1-5, with TRBD1 identical over 7 bases. The CDR3 consists of 15 residues. With 3 bases clipped from V and 5 bases from J, the junction kept 7 bases outside the gene matches. Germline V gene data show CDR1 as MGHRA and CDR2 as YSYEKL. Written as DNA, the CDR3 is TGCGCCAGCAGCCAGTTACAGGGGCAGGATCAGCCCCAGCATTTT. Amino acid sequence: CASSQLQGQDQPQHF.

The sample holds one count of this clone. The CDR3 DNA is TGTGCCAGCAGCTTATTGGACAGGGAAAACTATGGCTACACCTTC. This sequence encodes CASSLLDRENYGYTF. The chain combines TRBV7-9 with TRBJ1-2, with TRBD1 matching 8 bases. The CDR3 runs to 15 residues. Unmatched junction bases numbered 4, after V lost 2 bases and J lost 2 bases. CDR1 is SEHNR and CDR2 is FQNEAQ in the germline V gene (reference sequence).

The chain couples TRBV10-3 to TRBJ2-2, with 8 nucleotides matching TRBD1. CDR1 and CDR2 (germline): ENHRY, SYGVKD. Losses at the gene ends were 6 bases for V and 3 bases for J; bases not matched to a gene: 9. CDR3 length equals 16 residues. The CDR3 sequence is CAISSDRGAYTGELFF. The DNA for the CDR3 is TGTGCCATCAGCTCCGACAGGGGCGCTTACACCGGGGAGCTGTTTTTT.

This chain connects TRBV10-3 to TRBJ2-3; D is perhaps TRBD2 (5 bases). The CDR3 has 14 residues. The V end was cut by 2 bases, the J end by 0 bases, with 6 bases between. Per germline, CDR1 ENHRY and CDR2 SYGVKD. CDR3 residues: CAISERGSTDTQYF. CDR3 coding DNA: TGTGCCATCAGTGAGCGAGGGAGCACAGATACGCAGTATTTT.

The genes are TRBV6-6 and TRBJ2-2, with D perhaps TRBD1 (6 bases). Germline CDR1 reads MNHNY; CDR2 reads SVGAGI (reference sequence). The CDR3 has 13 amino acids. V lost 6 bases and J 7 bases, leaving 12 bases between the germline ends. CDR3 in amino acids: CASRTGIGGELFF. The CDR3 region has the DNA TGTGCCAGCAGAACAGGGATAGGCGGGGAGCTGTTTTTT.

The chain joins TRBV7-9 to TRBJ2-7; 7 bases match TRBD1. Per germline, CDR1 SEHNR and CDR2 FQNEAQ (reference sequence). V gave up 2 bases and J gave up 3 bases; unmatched junction bases: 10. This CDR3 contains 16 residues. The CDR3 DNA reads as TGTGCCAGCAGCTTATATGGGGACAGAGCTTACTACGAGCAGTACTTC. Translating it yields CASSLYGDRAYYEQYF.

The CDR3 reads CASSLQALNTEAFF. DNA of the CDR3: TGTGCCAGCAGCCTACAGGCTTTGAACACTGAAGCTTTCTTT. The V and J genes are TRBV7-9 and TRBJ1-1; a possible D gene is TRBD1 (5 bases). Trimming took 5 bases from V and 0 from J, leaving 10 bases between them. The germline V gene has CDR1 SEHNR and CDR2 FQNEAQ (reference sequence). CDR3 length equals 14 residues.